This T cell receptor (beta chain) was sequenced during a study of blood T cell repertoires in COVID-19. As for the study in general: The United States, Italy and Spain were the sources of the acute and convalescent COVID-19 samples.

V lost 1 base and J 2 bases, leaving 16 bases between the germline ends. The CDR3 is made up of 17 amino acids. Germline V gives CDR1 SNHLY, CDR2 FYNNEI. Assay used: immunoSEQ multiplex PCR; TCRdb lists only in-frame clones, some missing. The sample includes fewer than 110,000 clones, more than 75% seen only once; the top ten take more than 5%. Sequenced: peripheral blood. The V gene is TRBV2, the J gene TRBJ2-3, with TRBD2 as a possible D gene (5 bases). This sequence was found in a human donor in a cohort sampled during active COVID-19. Here the CDR3 DNA reads TGTGCCAGCAGTGAAGTCGGTGAGCGGAAATACACAGATACGCAGTATTTT. Protein sequence: CASSEVGERKYTDTQYF.